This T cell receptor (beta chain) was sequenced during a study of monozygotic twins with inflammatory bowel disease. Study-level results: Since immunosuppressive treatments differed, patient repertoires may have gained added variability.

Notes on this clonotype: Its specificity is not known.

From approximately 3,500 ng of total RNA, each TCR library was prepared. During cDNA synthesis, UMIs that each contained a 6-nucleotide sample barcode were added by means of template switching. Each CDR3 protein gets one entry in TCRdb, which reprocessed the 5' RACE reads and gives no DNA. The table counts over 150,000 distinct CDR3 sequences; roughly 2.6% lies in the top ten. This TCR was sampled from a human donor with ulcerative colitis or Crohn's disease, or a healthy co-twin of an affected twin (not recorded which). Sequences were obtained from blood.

CDR3 amino acids: CASSILQATGELFF. The J gene is TRBJ2-2, the V gene TRBV11-3; TCRdb indicates TRBD1, and absent DNA this call remains unverified. Germline V CDR1 and CDR2: SGHNT, YENEEA. CDR3 length: 14 amino acids.